These 13 T cell receptor beta chains originate from one sample sequenced in a study of OX40 agonist ivuxolimab in advanced cancers. The assay was immunoSEQ multiplex PCR, and TCRdb's table has in-frame clones only and misses some. The table has 50,000 to 60,000 clones, around 85% seen once; the top ten hold approximately 7%. This material consisted of CD4+ or CD8+ T cells sorted from blood, taken in a trial of the OX40 agonist ivuxolimab. These receptors were obtained from an adult with an advanced solid tumor such as melanoma, head and neck, liver or kidney cancer.

The rearrangement joins TRBV19 to TRBJ2-7; D perhaps matches TRBD2 (5 bases). This CDR3 contains 14 residues. The ends were cut back, 4 bases at V and 5 bases at J, with 15 bases in the middle. CDR1 is LNHDA and CDR2 is SQIVND in the germline V gene (reference sequence). The CDR3, as DNA: TGTGCCAGTAGTACTAGTAGAGGGTCGAACGAGCAGTACTTC. Protein product: CASSTSRGSNEQYF.

The CDR3 DNA sequence: TGTGCCAGCCGGGACAGCGATAATTCACCCCTCCACTTT. It translates to CASRDSDNSPLHF. The chain couples TRBV19 to TRBJ1-6; 7 nucleotides align to TRBD1. J gave up 5 bases and V 9 bases, and 4 bases lay outside the gene matches. The germline CDR1 and CDR2 sequences are LNHDA and SQIVND (reference sequence). The CDR3 is 13 amino acids.

This chain uses TRBV18 with TRBJ1-4; 8 bases fit TRBD1. With 6 bases clipped from V and 8 bases from J, the junction kept 5 bases outside the gene matches. The CDR3 covers 13 residues. Germline V gene lookup returns CDR1 KGHSH and CDR2 LQKENI. The chain's CDR3 is CASSTGGYEKLFF. The CDR3 nucleotides read TGTGCCAGCTCCACAGGGGGATACGAAAAACTGTTTTTT.

This clone occurred a few times. The chain has TRBV15 and TRBJ1-2; a weak D match, TRBD1 (6 bases). Germline values: CDR1 LNHNV, CDR2 YYDKDF (reference sequence). The V and J ends lost 3 bases and 0 bases respectively, with 11 bases between them. The CDR3 consists of 15 residues. CDR3 DNA: TGTGCCACCAGCAGGAGGACAGATACTAACTATGGCTACACCTTC. Protein product: CATSRRTDTNYGYTF.

This chain links TRBV10-1 with TRBJ2-3, with 11 nucleotides matching TRBD2. Germline lookup yields CDR1 WNHNN and CDR2 SYGVQD (reference sequence). This CDR3 spans 16 amino acids. The V and J ends lost 6 bases and 1 base, in that order; junction bases with no gene match: 6. This CDR3 reads CASRYSGGGGTDTQYF. In DNA form, the CDR3 reads TGCGCCAGCAGATATAGCGGGGGGGGTGGCACAGATACGCAGTATTTT.

This clone showed up just a few times. The V gene is TRBV10-3, the J gene TRBJ1-5; D gene unclear. V dropped 0 bases and J dropped 9 bases, with 12 bases sitting between them. CDR1 is ENHRY, CDR2 SYGVKD, per germline. This CDR3 spans 14 amino acids. In DNA form, the CDR3 reads TGTGCCATCAGTGAGTCCAATGACTTCTCGCCCCAGCATTTT. It encodes CAISESNDFSPQHF.

V usage is TRBV12-5 and J usage is TRBJ1-1; no definite D call. Germline lookup yields CDR1 LGHNT and CDR2 FRNRAP. The CDR3 is made up of 15 amino acids. V lost 3 bases and J 2 bases, leaving 13 bases between the germline ends. CDR3 sequence reads: CASGLGVKYNTEAFF. Written as DNA, the CDR3 is TGTGCTAGTGGTTTAGGAGTCAAATATAACACTGAAGCTTTCTTT.

V is TRBV19 and J is TRBJ1-4; tentative D call: TRBD1 (5 bases). The V end lost 8 bases, the J end lost 0 bases, and 22 bases lay between the germline ends. CDR1 and CDR2 from the germline V gene are LNHDA and SQIVND (reference sequence). The CDR3 sequence is 18 residues long. The CDR3 loop reads CASGRGFRGDATNEKLFF. In DNA, the CDR3 is TGTGCCAGTGGAAGGGGATTTCGGGGGGATGCAACTAATGAAAAACTGTTTTTT.

This sequence joins TRBV5-1 and TRBJ1-3, with D unclear. In germline, CDR1 is SGHRS, CDR2 YFSETQ. The CDR3 has 16 amino acids. V was shortened by 0 bases and J by 0 bases, with 10 bases between the two germline ends. The CDR3 DNA follows: TGCGCCAGCAGCTTGGGCAGCTATCACTCTGGAAACACCATATATTTT. Translating it yields CASSLGSYHSGNTIYF.

This clone appeared a few times. The rearrangement links TRBV11-2 to TRBJ2-1, with 9 bases that match TRBD1. The germline V gene encodes CDR1 SGHAT and CDR2 FQNNGV. CDR3 length: 15 amino acids. Trimming at V came to 6 bases and at J to 6 bases, leaving 9 bases not matched to a gene. CDR3 sequence: CASSLGQGRVNEQFF. CDR3 nucleotides: TGTGCCAGCAGTCTTGGACAGGGGAGGGTCAATGAGCAGTTCTTC.

The chain joins TRBV27 to TRBJ2-2; possible D gene TRBD1, 5 bases. V shed 2 bases and J shed 0 bases, with 10 bases lying between them. The germline V gene has CDR1 MNHEY and CDR2 SMNVEV (reference sequence). The CDR3 spans 16 residues. The CDR3, as DNA: TGTGCCAGCAGTTTAAATGGGGCCACGAACACCGGGGAGCTGTTTTTT. Translation: CASSLNGATNTGELFF.

The gene calls are TRBV9 and TRBJ1-4; 9 bases are a match to TRBD1. The germline V gene has CDR1 SGDLS and CDR2 YYNGEE. V lost 4 bases and J lost 8; bases outside the gene matches: 6. The CDR3 covers 14 residues. In DNA form, the CDR3 reads TGTGCCAGCAGCATAGGACAGGGGAGCGAAAAACTGTTTTTT. Translating it yields CASSIGQGSEKLFF. Using reference TRBV9 and TRBJ1-4 for the parts outside the CDR3, the full variable domain is DSGVTQTPKHLITATGQRVTLRCSPRSGDLSVYWYQQSLDQGLQFLIQYYNGEERAKGNILERFSAQQFPDLHSELNLSSLELGDSALYFCASSIGQGSEKLFFGSGTQLSVL.

The rearrangement uses TRBV6-6 and TRBJ2-5; D is perhaps TRBD2 (6 bases). This CDR3 contains 13 residues. Trimming took 4 bases from V and 6 from J, leaving 12 bases between them. In germline, CDR1 is MNHNY, CDR2 SVGAGI (reference sequence). CDR3 nucleotide sequence: TGTGCCAGCAGTTCCTACGGGGGTCAGACCCAGTACTTC. This gives the protein CASSSYGGQTQYF.